The T cell receptor beta chain described here comes from a study of blood T cell repertoires in COVID-19. This CDR3 comprises 14 residues. The junction had 4 bases not matched to a gene; V was cut back by 3 bases and J by 3 bases. Germline V CDR1 and CDR2: SGHRS, YFSETQ. Sequenced by immunoSEQ multiplex PCR; TCRdb stores in-frame clones only, minus some. The sample records fewer than 350,000 clones, around 90% being singletons. V usage is TRBV5-1 and J usage is TRBJ2-7; TRBD1 matches at 9 bases. The clonotype comes from a woman aged 30 to 39 with COVID-19, enrolled during active disease. Sequences were obtained from peripheral blood. CDR3 residues: CASSWGDRDYEQYF. The CDR3 nucleotides read TGCGCCAGCAGCTGGGGGGACAGGGACTACGAGCAGTACTTC.